The next 17 T cell receptor beta chains were all read from a single sample in a study of cytomegalovirus exposure and HLA in healthy donors. The PCR used 60 Vbeta and 13 Jbeta primers. Sequencing was performed with immunoSEQ multiplex PCR; in TCRdb, only in-frame clones are kept and a portion is missing. The sample contains about 100,000 clones, approximately 71% of which appear only once. Sequencing input: PBMCs. All receptors derive from a woman aged 18-30 years in good health and CMV-seropositive.

For the CDR3, the DNA is TGTGCCAGCCTAGCGGGGGGGCGAGCGGCTGAGCAGTTCTTC. Protein sequence: CASLAGGRAAEQFF. The chain joins TRBV25-1 to TRBJ2-1, with TRBD2 matching 12 bases. Germline trimming cut 8 bases from V and 9 bases from J; bases unmatched to any gene: 8. This CDR3 has 14 amino acids. The germline gives CDR1 MGHDK, CDR2 SYGVNS.

The V call is TRBV7-2, the J call TRBJ2-5; 13 bases align to TRBD2. The CDR3 has 16 residues. Germline trimming cut 5 bases from V and 1 base from J; bases unmatched to any gene: 4. In germline, CDR1 is SGHTA, CDR2 FQGNSA. The CDR3 sequence: CASSRRLAGGQETQYF. Here the CDR3 DNA reads TGTGCCAGCAGCAGACGACTAGCGGGGGGCCAAGAGACCCAGTACTTC.

The J gene is TRBJ1-3, the V gene TRBV9; D is ambiguous. CDR1 is SGDLS, CDR2 YYNGEE, per germline. V lost 0 bases, J lost 0 bases, and 13 bases lay in between. The CDR3 sequence is 17 residues long. The CDR3 DNA reads TGTGCCAGCAGCGTAGGCCCGGGGATCGGCTCTGGAAACACCATATATTTT. It encodes CASSVGPGIGSGNTIYF.

The chain combines TRBV7-6 with TRBJ2-7, with 7 bases that match TRBD2. The CDR3 has 16 residues. Trimming removed 1 base from V and 7 bases from J; junction bases left unmatched: 13. The germline V gene has CDR1 SGHVS and CDR2 FNYEAQ. The CDR3 DNA sequence: TGTGCCAGCAGCTTAGATCTTGAGGGAGGGGTCGGGGAGCAGTACTTC. Translated: CASSLDLEGGVGEQYF.

The rearrangement uses TRBV19 and TRBJ2-1, with 9 bases identical to TRBD2. CDR3 length: 17 amino acids. The junction had 15 bases not matched to a gene; V was cut back by 5 bases and J by 7 bases. Germline lookup yields CDR1 LNHDA and CDR2 SQIVND (reference sequence). CDR3 sequence: CASSHFGGGRAGNEQFF. The CDR3 DNA reads as TGTGCCAGTAGTCATTTCGGGGGCGGGAGGGCTGGGAATGAGCAGTTCTTC.

The J gene is TRBJ1-5, the V gene TRBV13, with D unclear. Germline V gene sequence: CDR1 PRHDT, CDR2 FYEKMQ (reference sequence). The V gene lost 4 bases and the J gene lost 4 bases, with 8 bases spanning the gap. The CDR3 consists of 13 residues. The CDR3 DNA reads TGTGCCAGCAGCTGCGGGAGGAATCAGCCCCAGCATTTT. Protein product: CASSCGRNQPQHF.

The chain recombines TRBV28 with TRBJ2-3, with 10 bases lining up with TRBD1. This CDR3 has 14 residues. The V gene end was trimmed by 7 bases and the J gene end by 2 bases; junction bases not matched to a gene: 3. Germline CDR1 and CDR2: MDHEN and SYDVKM. CDR3 DNA sequence: TGTGCCAGCACGGACAGGGGGATCACAGATACGCAGTATTTT. Translation gives CASTDRGITDTQYF. Based on the CDR3 plus reference TRBV28 and TRBJ2-3, the full variable domain is DVKVTQSSRYLVKRTGEKVFLECVQDMDHENMFWYRQDPGLGLRLIYFSYDVKMKEKGDIPEGYSVSREKKERFSLILESASTNQTSMYLCASTDRGITDTQYFGPGTRLTVL.

This clone was seen a handful of times. This chain joins TRBV29-1 and TRBJ2-1, with TRBD2 matching over 8 bases. V shed 5 bases and J 8 bases; nucleotides not matched to a gene: 8. CDR3 length: 13 amino acids. The germline CDR1 and CDR2 sequences are SQVTM and ANQGSEA. The CDR3, as DNA: TGCAGCGTTCTGGGACTAGGCGCTCATGAGCAGTTCTTC. Encoded protein: CSVLGLGAHEQFF.

The V call is TRBV29-1, the J call TRBJ2-7; 7 nucleotides agree with TRBD2. The CDR3 has 14 residues. Unmatched junction bases numbered 6, after V lost 1 base and J lost 3 bases. Germline V gene sequence: CDR1 SQVTM, CDR2 ANQGSEA. The CDR3 region is CSVEVRGRGYEQYF. The CDR3 region has the DNA TGCAGCGTTGAAGTGCGGGGGAGAGGCTACGAGCAGTACTTC.

The chain employs TRBV6-6 and TRBJ1-1; D gene unclear. V shed 2 bases and J shed 4 bases, with 14 bases lying between them. Germline lookup yields CDR1 MNHNY and CDR2 SVGAGI (reference sequence). The CDR3 is 15 residues long. The DNA for the CDR3 is TGTGCCAGCAGTTACGGTCCGGGGAAGGGCACTGAAGCTTTCTTT. Amino acids: CASSYGPGKGTEAFF.

The chain employs TRBV7-3 and TRBJ2-7; TRBD1 might be the D (6 bases). V was trimmed by 7 bases and J by 0 bases, leaving 22 bases between them. Germline V lookup: CDR1 SGHTA, CDR2 FQGTGA. There are 17 residues in the CDR3. CDR3 protein: CASKLKAPGVLSYEQYF. The CDR3 DNA is TGTGCCAGCAAACTTAAGGCCCCAGGGGTCCTCTCCTACGAGCAGTACTTC.

The chain uses TRBV29-1 and TRBJ1-1; D not certain. The V gene's germline CDR1 is SQVTM and CDR2 ANQGSEA. This CDR3 region has 12 residues. Trimming removed 3 bases from V and 5 bases from J, with 10 bases in between. The CDR3 spells CSVEVSVTEAFF. CDR3 sequence (DNA): TGCAGCGTTGAGGTTTCAGTGACTGAAGCTTTCTTT.

The rearrangement joins TRBV30 to TRBJ2-1, with TRBD2 matching 9 bases. Looked up from germline, CDR1 is GTSNPN and CDR2 is SVGIG (reference sequence). The ends lost 0 bases at V and 9 bases at J; junction bases unmatched: 6. This CDR3 is built from 14 residues. The CDR3: CAWSVRREGSEQFF. The DNA for the CDR3 is TGTGCCTGGAGTGTAAGGCGGGAGGGTAGTGAGCAGTTCTTC.

The chain is built from TRBV18 and TRBJ2-3; D possibly corresponds to TRBD2 (6 bases). Germline assignment: CDR1 KGHSH and CDR2 LQKENI. The CDR3 is 16 residues long. V lost 4 bases and J lost 2, with 16 bases in between. The CDR3 is CASSLLSGWNTDTQYF. Here the CDR3 DNA reads TGTGCCAGCTCACTCTTGAGCGGGTGGAACACAGATACGCAGTATTTT. Drawing the rest from reference TRBV18 and TRBJ2-3, the complete variable domain is NAGVMQNPRHLVRRRGQEARLRCSPMKGHSHVYWYRQLPEEGLKFMVYLQKENIIDESGMPKERFSAEFPKEGPSILRIQQVVRGDSAAYFCASSLLSGWNTDTQYFGPGTRLTVL.

This chain connects TRBV28 to TRBJ2-1; D is perhaps TRBD2 (6 bases). Trimming stripped 2 bases from V and 0 bases from J, with 8 bases between. The CDR3 contains 15 residues. Germline V lookup: CDR1 MDHEN, CDR2 SYDVKM. CDR3 coding DNA: TGTGCCAGCAGTTTAATGGGGGGCTCCTACAATGAGCAGTTCTTC. Protein sequence: CASSLMGGSYNEQFF.

This chain connects TRBV6-1 to TRBJ2-2; D remains unclear. Germline assignment: CDR1 MNHNS and CDR2 SASEGT. Trimming took off 4 bases at V and 7 bases at J, with 16 bases between the two ends. CDR3 length: 15 amino acids. In DNA, the CDR3 is TGTGCCAGCAGTGCGACCGCAGGATGGAACGGGGAGCTGTTTTTT. Its protein is CASSATAGWNGELFF.

This clone was detected a few times. The V gene is TRBV7-8, the J gene TRBJ2-3, with 8 nucleotides matching TRBD2. Looked up from germline, CDR1 is SGHVS and CDR2 is FQNEAQ. CDR3 length equals 14 residues. Trimming cost V 3 bases and J 6 bases; bases outside gene matches: 5. CDR3 protein: CASSLETGGDTQYF. The CDR3 DNA reads TGTGCCAGCAGCTTGGAAACGGGGGGGGATACGCAGTATTTT.